Described below is a single T cell receptor (beta chain) sequence and its context. This entry is derived from a study of blood T cell dynamics during melanoma immunotherapy. Specified time point: pre-treatment baseline. Produced via immunoSEQ multiplex PCR; TCRdb's table is partial and in-frame only. The sample contains 10,000 or so clones, just under 85% of which appear only once. The CDR3 is 14 residues long. The V gene's germline CDR1 is MNHEY and CDR2 SVGAGI. The V end was cut by 5 bases, the J end by 1 base, with 9 bases between. V gene TRBV6-5 combines with J gene TRBJ1-3; D not resolved. The starting material was blood, obtained from a patient treated with checkpoint blockade. The clonotype originates from a human donor with melanoma. For the CDR3, the DNA is TGTGCCAGCAGTCGGACTGTTTCTGGAAACACCATATATTTT. As protein: CASSRTVSGNTIYF.